The T cell receptor beta chain under discussion was sequenced for a study of T cell responses to AZD1222 COVID-19 vaccine. The ends lost 0 bases at V and 6 bases at J; junction bases unmatched: 12. This CDR3 region has 16 residues. The germline gives CDR1 SGDLS, CDR2 YYNGEE. Profiling relied on immunoSEQ multiplex PCR, and the TCRdb table lists in-frame clones only, not all of them. Of 100,000 to 150,000 clones in the sample, around 83% are singletons; the top ten hold about 3%. This sample comprised peripheral blood, obtained 28 days after the second AZD1222 dose. The rearrangement links TRBV9 to TRBJ2-7; 7 nucleotides align to TRBD2. The TCR originated in an adult who received the AZD1222 COVID-19 vaccine. The CDR3 bases are TGTGCCAGCAGCGTAGCCTTCGGGAGGACAACTGGCGAGCAGTACTTC. Amino acids: CASSVAFGRTTGEQYF.